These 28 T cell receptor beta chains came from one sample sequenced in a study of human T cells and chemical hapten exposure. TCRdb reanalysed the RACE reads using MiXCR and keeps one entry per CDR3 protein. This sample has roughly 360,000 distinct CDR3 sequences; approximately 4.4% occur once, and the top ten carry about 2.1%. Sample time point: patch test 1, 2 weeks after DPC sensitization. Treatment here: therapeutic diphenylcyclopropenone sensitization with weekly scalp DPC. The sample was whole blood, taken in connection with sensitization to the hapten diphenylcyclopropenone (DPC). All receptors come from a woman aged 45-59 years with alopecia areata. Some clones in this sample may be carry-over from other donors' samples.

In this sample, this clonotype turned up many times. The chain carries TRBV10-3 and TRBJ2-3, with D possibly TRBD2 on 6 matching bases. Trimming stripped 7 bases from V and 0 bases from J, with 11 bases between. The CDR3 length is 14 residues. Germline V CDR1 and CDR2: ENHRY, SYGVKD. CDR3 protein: CAITIGGSTDTQYF. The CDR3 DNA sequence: TGTGCCATCACGATCGGGGGAAGCACAGATACGCAGTATTTT.

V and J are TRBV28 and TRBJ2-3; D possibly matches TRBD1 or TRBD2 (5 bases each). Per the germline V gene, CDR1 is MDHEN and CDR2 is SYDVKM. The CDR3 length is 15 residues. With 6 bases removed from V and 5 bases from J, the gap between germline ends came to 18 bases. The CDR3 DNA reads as TGTGCCAGCAGCTTCGGGACGTCGTCGAAAGATACGCAGTATTTT. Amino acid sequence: CASSFGTSSKDTQYF.

CDR3 bases: TGTGCCAGCAGCCAATGGGGAGGGGAAAGTGTTGAGCAGTTCTTC. It specifies CASSQWGGESVEQFF. The chain uses TRBV3-1 and TRBJ2-1; 7 bases match TRBD2. The CDR3 extends over 15 amino acids. CDR1 and CDR2 (germline): LGHDT, YNNKEL (reference sequence). With 2 bases clipped from V and 9 bases from J, the junction kept 10 bases outside the gene matches.

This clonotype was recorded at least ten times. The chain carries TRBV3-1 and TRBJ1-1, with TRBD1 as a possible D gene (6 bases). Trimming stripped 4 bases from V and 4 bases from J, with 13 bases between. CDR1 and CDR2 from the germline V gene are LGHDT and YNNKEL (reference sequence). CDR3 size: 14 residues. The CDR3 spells CASSPGGPSTEAFF. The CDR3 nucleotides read TGTGCCAGCAGCCCCGGGGGGCCGAGCACTGAAGCTTTCTTT.

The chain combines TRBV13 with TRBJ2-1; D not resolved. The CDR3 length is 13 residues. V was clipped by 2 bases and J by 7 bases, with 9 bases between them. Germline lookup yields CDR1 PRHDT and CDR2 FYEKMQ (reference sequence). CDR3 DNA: TGTGCCAGCAGCTTAAATGCTGGGAATGAGCAGTTCTTC. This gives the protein CASSLNAGNEQFF.

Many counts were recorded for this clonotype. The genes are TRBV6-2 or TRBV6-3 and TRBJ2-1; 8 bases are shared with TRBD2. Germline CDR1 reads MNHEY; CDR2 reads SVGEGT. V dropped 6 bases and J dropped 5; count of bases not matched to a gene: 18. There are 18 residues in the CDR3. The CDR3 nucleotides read TGTGCCAGCAGCCCATCCCCCCAAGCGGGAGTCACTAACAATGAGCAGTTCTTC. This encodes CASSPSPQAGVTNNEQFF.

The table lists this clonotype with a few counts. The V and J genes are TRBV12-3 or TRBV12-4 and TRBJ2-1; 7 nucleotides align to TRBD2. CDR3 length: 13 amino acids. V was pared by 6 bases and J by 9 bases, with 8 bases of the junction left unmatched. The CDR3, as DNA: TGTGCCAGCAGCCCCGGGACTATGGTTGAGCAGTTCTTC. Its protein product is CASSPGTMVEQFF.

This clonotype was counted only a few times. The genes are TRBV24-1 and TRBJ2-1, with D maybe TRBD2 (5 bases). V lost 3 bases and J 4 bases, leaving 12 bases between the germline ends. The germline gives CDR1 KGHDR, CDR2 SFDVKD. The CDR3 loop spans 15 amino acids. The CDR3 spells CATSDPRGEYNEQFF. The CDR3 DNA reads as TGTGCCACCAGTGATCCCCGGGGAGAGTACAATGAGCAGTTCTTC.

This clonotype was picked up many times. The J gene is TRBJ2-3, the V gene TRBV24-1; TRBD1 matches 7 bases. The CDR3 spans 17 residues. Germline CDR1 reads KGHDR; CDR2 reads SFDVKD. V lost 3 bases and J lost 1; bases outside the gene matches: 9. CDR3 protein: CATSDRLTGSGTDTQYF. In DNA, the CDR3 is TGTGCCACCAGTGATCGGCTGACAGGGTCTGGCACAGATACGCAGTATTTT.

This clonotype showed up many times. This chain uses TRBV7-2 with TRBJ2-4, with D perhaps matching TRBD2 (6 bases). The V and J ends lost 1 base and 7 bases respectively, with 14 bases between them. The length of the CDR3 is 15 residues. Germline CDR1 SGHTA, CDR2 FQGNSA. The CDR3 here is CASSLGGTGGNIQYF. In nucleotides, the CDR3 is TGTGCCAGCAGCTTAGGGGGGACCGGAGGGAACATTCAGTACTTC. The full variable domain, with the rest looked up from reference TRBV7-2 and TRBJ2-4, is GAGVSQSPSNKVTEKGKDVELRCDPISGHTALYWYRQSLGQGLEFLIYFQGNSAPDKSGLPSDRFSAERTGGSVSTLTIQRTQQEDSAVYLCASSLGGTGGNIQYFGAGTRLSVL.

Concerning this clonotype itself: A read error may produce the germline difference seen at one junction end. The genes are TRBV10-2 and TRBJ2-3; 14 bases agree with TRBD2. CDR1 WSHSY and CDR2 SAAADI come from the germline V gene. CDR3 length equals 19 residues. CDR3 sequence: CTSLKGLAGVLRNTDTQYF. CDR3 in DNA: TGCACCAGTTTAAAGGGACTAGCGGGAGTCCTTCGTAACACAGATACGCAGTATTTT.

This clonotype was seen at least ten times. CDR3 sequence: CASSPYSGLAAKTQYF. CDR3 coding DNA: TGTGCCAGCAGTCCCTACTCCGGACTAGCGGCGAAGACCCAGTACTTC. This chain links TRBV25-1 with TRBJ2-5; TRBD2 agrees at 10 bases. The CDR3 runs to 16 residues. The ends lost 5 bases at V and 6 bases at J; junction bases unmatched: 12. Germline V gene sequence: CDR1 MGHDK, CDR2 SYGVNS.

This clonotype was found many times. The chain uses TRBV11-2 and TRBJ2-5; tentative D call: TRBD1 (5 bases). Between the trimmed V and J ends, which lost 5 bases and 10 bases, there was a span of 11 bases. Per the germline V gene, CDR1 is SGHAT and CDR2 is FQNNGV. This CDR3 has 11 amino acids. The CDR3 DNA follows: TGTGCCAGCAGCCTACAGGCCCTCCAGTACTTC. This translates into CASSLQALQYF. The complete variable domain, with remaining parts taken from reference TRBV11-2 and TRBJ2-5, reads EAGVAQSPRYKIIEKRQSVAFWCNPISGHATLYWYQQILGQGPKLLIQFQNNGVVDDSQLPKDRFSAERLKGVDSTLKIQPAKLEDSAVYLCASSLQALQYFGPGTRLLVL.

This CDR3 reads CSVKSLGRDTQYF. DNA of the CDR3: TGCAGTGTCAAAAGTCTGGGGCGAGACACGCAGTATTTT. The V call is TRBV20-1, the J call TRBJ2-3; maybe TRBD1 (5 bases). V was pared by 7 bases and J by 9 bases, with 20 bases between. The germline CDR1 and CDR2 sequences are DFQATT and SNEGSKA (reference sequence). The CDR3 contains 13 residues.

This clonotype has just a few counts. The CDR3 DNA is TGTGCCAGCAGCTTAACGACTAGCCAGTTCTTC. This codes for CASSLTTSQFF. The chain joins TRBV7-9 to TRBJ2-1; 7 bases map to TRBD2. CDR3 length: 11 amino acids. CDR1 and CDR2 from the germline V gene are SEHNR and FQNEAQ (reference sequence). Trimming took 2 bases from V and 13 from J; bases not matched to a gene: 2.

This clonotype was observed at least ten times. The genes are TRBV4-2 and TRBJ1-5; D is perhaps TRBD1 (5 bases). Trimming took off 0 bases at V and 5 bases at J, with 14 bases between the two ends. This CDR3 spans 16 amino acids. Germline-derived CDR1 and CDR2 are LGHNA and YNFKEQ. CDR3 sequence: CASSQEGRGDDQPQHF. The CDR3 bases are TGTGCCAGCAGCCAAGAGGGTCGGGGGGATGATCAGCCCCAGCATTTT.

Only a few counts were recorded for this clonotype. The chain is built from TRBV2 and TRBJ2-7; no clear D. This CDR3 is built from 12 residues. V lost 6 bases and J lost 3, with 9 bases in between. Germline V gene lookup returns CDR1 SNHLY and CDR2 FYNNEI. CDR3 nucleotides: TGTGCCAGCAGGAAAGGCTTCTACGAGCAGTACTTC. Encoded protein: CASRKGFYEQYF.

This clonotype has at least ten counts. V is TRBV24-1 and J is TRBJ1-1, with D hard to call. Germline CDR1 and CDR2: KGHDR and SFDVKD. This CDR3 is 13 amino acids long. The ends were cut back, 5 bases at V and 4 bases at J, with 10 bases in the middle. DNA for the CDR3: TGTGCCACCAGTGGGCCCGGTGGCACTGAAGCTTTCTTT. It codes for CATSGPGGTEAFF.

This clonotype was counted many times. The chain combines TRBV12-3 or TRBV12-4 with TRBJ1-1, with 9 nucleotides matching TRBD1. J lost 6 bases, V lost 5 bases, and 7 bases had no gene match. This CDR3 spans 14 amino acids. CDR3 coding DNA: TGTGCCAGCAGTGTACACAGGGGGCCGGCTGAAGCTTTCTTT. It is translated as CASSVHRGPAEAFF.

DNA of the CDR3: TGTGCCAGCAGCTATGGGTCGGCCTATGGCTACACCTTC. It is translated as CASSYGSAYGYTF. This rearrangement joins TRBV6-5 to TRBJ1-2, with D uncertain. CDR1 and CDR2 (germline): MNHEY, SVGAGI. The V gene lost 6 bases and the J gene lost 4 bases, with 12 bases spanning the gap. CDR3 length: 13 residues.

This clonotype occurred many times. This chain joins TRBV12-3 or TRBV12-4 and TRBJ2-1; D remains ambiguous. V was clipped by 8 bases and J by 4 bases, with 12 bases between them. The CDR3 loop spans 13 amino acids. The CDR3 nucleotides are TGTGCCAGCTGTCTCAACAGTTACAATGAGCAGTTCTTC. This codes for CASCLNSYNEQFF.

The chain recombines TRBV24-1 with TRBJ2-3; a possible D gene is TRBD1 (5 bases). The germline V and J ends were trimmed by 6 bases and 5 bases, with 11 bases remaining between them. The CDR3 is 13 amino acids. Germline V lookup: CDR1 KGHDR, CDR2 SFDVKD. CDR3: CATSTQVQDTQYF. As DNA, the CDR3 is TGTGCCACCAGTACACAGGTCCAAGATACGCAGTATTTT.

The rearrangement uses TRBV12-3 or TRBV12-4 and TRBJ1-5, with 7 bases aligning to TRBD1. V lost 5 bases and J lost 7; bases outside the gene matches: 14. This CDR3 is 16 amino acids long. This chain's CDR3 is CASSIENRGARQPQHF. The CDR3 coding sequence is TGTGCCAGCAGTATTGAGAACAGGGGAGCGAGGCAGCCCCAGCATTTT.

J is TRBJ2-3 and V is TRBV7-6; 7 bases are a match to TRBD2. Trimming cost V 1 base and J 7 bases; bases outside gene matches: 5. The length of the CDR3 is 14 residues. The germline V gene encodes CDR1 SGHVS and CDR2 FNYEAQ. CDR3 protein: CASSLDGEGNTQYF. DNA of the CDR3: TGTGCCAGCAGCTTAGACGGGGAGGGAAATACGCAGTATTTT.

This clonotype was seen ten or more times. For the CDR3, the DNA is TGTGCCATCGGGAGAACGGGACTGCAGTATTTT. Translation gives CAIGRTGLQYF. The V gene is TRBV10-3, the J gene TRBJ2-3; the D gene is possibly TRBD2 (6 bases). V was shortened by 8 bases and J by 11 bases, with 14 bases between the two germline ends. In germline, CDR1 is ENHRY, CDR2 SYGVKD. The CDR3 loop spans 11 amino acids.

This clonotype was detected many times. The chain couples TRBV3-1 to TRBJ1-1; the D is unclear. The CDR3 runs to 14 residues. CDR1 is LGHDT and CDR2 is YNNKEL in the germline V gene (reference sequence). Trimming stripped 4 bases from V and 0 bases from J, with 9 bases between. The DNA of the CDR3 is TGTGCCAGCAGCCCGGGTCACATGAACACTGAAGCTTTCTTT. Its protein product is CASSPGHMNTEAFF. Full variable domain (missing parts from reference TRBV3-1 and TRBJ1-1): DTAVSQTPKYLVTQMGNDKSIKCEQNLGHDTMYWYKQDSKKFLKIMFSYNNKELIINETVPNRFSPKSPDKAHLNLHINSLELGDSAVYFCASSPGHMNTEAFFGQGTRLTVV.

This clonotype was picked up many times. The CDR3 protein is CASGTGYTDTQYF. CDR3 coding DNA: TGTGCCAGCGGTACTGGTTACACAGATACGCAGTATTTT. The chain links TRBV7-9 to TRBJ2-3; D unresolved. The length of the CDR3 is 13 residues. Germline assignment: CDR1 SEHNR and CDR2 FQNEAQ (reference sequence). Trimming shortened V by 8 bases and J by 2 bases, and 11 bases separated the two germline ends.

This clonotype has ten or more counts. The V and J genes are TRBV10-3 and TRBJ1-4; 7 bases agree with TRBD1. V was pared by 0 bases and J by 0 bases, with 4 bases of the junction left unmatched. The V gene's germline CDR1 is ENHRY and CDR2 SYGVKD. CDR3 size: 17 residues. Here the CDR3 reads CAISESGQPATNEKLFF. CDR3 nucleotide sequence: TGTGCCATCAGTGAGTCGGGACAGCCGGCAACTAATGAAAAACTGTTTTTT.